The 26 T cell receptor beta chains in this list originate from one sample, sequenced in a study of blood T cells in healthy people across ages (dated by TCRdb to between 2015 and 2016). Library prep was done by 5' RACE. Sequencer: Illumina HiSeq 2500. A second PCR of about 7 to 12 cycles was run with a J-beta primer mix and a sample-barcoded 5' primer. TCRdb reran the public reads through fastp at Q25 and MiXCR, keeping productive beta chains. Here each entry gathers all rows of one CDR3 protein and keeps the most common genes and DNA. Across this sample there are 850,000 to 1,100,000 distinct CDR3 sequences, with around two fifths seen only once. Of the sample, less than 15% is held by the ten largest clones. Material for sequencing was blood. These receptor sequences come from a man in his late teens or twenties in good health.

In its sample, this clonotype was seen many times. V usage is TRBV4-3 and J usage is TRBJ1-3; TRBD1 might be the D (5 bases). The CDR3 covers 16 residues. Germline CDR1 and CDR2: LGHNA and YSLEER. V was shortened by 4 bases and J by 5 bases, with 18 bases between the two germline ends. CDR3 loop: CASSPSRQSSRNTIYF. The CDR3 bases are TGCGCCAGCAGCCCGTCCCGACAGTCGTCCCGAAACACCATATATTTT.

This clonotype appeared many times. The genes are TRBV7-3 and TRBJ2-3; possibly TRBD1 for D (5 bases). The germline gives CDR1 SGHTA, CDR2 FQGTGA. Deletions cut 5 bases from V and 2 bases from J, with 11 bases between. There are 14 residues in the CDR3. The CDR3 DNA reads TGTGCCAGCAGCGACAGAGTTCTCACAGATACGCAGTATTTT. Amino acid sequence: CASSDRVLTDTQYF.

CDR3 DNA: TGTGCCAGCAGCGTAAGTCCGCTGGGAAACATGAACACTGAAGCTTTCTTT. Amino acids: CASSVSPLGNMNTEAFF. The rearrangement uses TRBV9 and TRBJ1-1; D gene unclear. CDR3 length: 17 amino acids. From germline, CDR1 is SGDLS and CDR2 YYNGEE. Trimming shortened V by 1 base and J by 0 bases, and 16 bases separated the two germline ends.

This clonotype was picked up a small number of times. The genes are TRBV3-1 and TRBJ2-3, with TRBD2 as a possible D gene (5 bases). There are 16 residues in the CDR3. The germline V and J ends were trimmed by 5 bases and 4 bases, with 19 bases remaining between them. Looked up from germline, CDR1 is LGHDT and CDR2 is YNNKEL (reference sequence). The CDR3 DNA follows: TGTGCCAGCAGCGGACCCGGGGTAAGACCCCCAGATACGCAGTATTTT. This encodes CASSGPGVRPPDTQYF.

The CDR3 spells CSADREPDYGYTF. CDR3 sequence (DNA): TGCAGCGCCGACAGGGAGCCGGACTATGGCTACACCTTC. This rearrangement joins TRBV29-1 to TRBJ1-2; TRBD1 matches at 7 bases. In germline, CDR1 is SQVTM, CDR2 ANQGSEA. The V gene end was trimmed by 7 bases and the J gene end by 3 bases; junction bases not matched to a gene: 8. This CDR3 spans 13 amino acids.

This chain connects TRBV2 to TRBJ2-4; D remains unclear. CDR3 size: 12 residues. The V and J ends lost 7 bases and 4 bases respectively, with 8 bases between them. The germline CDR1 and CDR2 sequences are SNHLY and FYNNEI. DNA for the CDR3: TGTGCCAGCACGGAGACTAAAAACATTCAGTACTTC. It codes for CASTETKNIQYF. Together with reference TRBV2 and TRBJ2-4, the CDR3 gives the full variable domain: EPEVTQTPSHQVTQMGQEVILRCVPISNHLYFYWYRQILGQKVEFLVSFYNNEISEKSEIFDDQFSVERPDGSNFTLKIRSTKLEDSAMYFCASTETKNIQYFGAGTRLSVL.

CDR3: CASSPQGLGGTDTQYF. The CDR3 DNA is TGTGCCAGCAGTCCCCAGGGACTGGGAGGCACAGATACGCAGTATTTT. J is TRBJ2-3 and V is TRBV6-6; tentatively, D is TRBD2 (6 bases). V lost 5 bases to trimming and J lost 1 base, with 16 bases between them. The length of the CDR3 is 16 residues. The germline V gene has CDR1 MNHNY and CDR2 SVGAGI (reference sequence).

This clonotype has more than one count but fewer than ten. The rearrangement uses TRBV6-5 and TRBJ2-5; D remains unclear. This CDR3 has 12 amino acids. The germline V gene has CDR1 MNHEY and CDR2 SVGAGI. Trimming removed 11 bases from V and 2 bases from J, with 12 bases in between. CDR3 in DNA: TGTGCCGCCCAAAACAGTCAAGAGACCCAGTACTTC. Translation gives CAAQNSQETQYF.

This clonotype was seen more than once but under ten times. This chain joins TRBV12-5 and TRBJ1-5; D uncertain. Trimming shortened V by 0 bases and J by 3 bases, and 12 bases separated the two germline ends. Per the germline V gene, CDR1 is LGHNT and CDR2 is FRNRAP. The CDR3 consists of 16 residues. The CDR3 spells CASGLVSAEFNQPQHF. DNA of the CDR3: TGTGCTAGTGGTTTGGTATCCGCTGAATTCAATCAGCCCCAGCATTTT.

The chain is built from TRBV9 and TRBJ2-7; maybe TRBD1 (5 bases). Trimming took off 0 bases at V and 7 bases at J, with 14 bases between the two ends. The CDR3 runs 14 residues. The germline gives CDR1 SGDLS, CDR2 YYNGEE. The CDR3 loop reads CASSVVDTYNEQYF. The CDR3 nucleotides are TGTGCCAGCAGCGTAGTGGACACCTACAATGAGCAGTACTTC.

With respect to this clonotype: With a much larger clone just one base away, this may be a read error. The chain uses TRBV4-1 and TRBJ2-1, with 7 positions matching TRBD1. There are 17 residues in the CDR3. Looked up from germline, CDR1 is MGHRA and CDR2 is YSYEKL. DNA for the CDR3: TGCGCCGGCAGCCAAGATTTCAGGGACAGCCTGGTCAATGAGCAGTTCTTC. It translates to CAGSQDFRDSLVNEQFF.

This chain links TRBV14 with TRBJ2-3; TRBD2 aligns across 13 bases. This CDR3 is built from 19 residues. Germline V lookup: CDR1 SGHDN, CDR2 FVKESK. J lost 0 bases, V lost 3 bases, and 9 bases had no gene match. This CDR3 is CASSQRPGTSGVSTDTQYF. The CDR3, as DNA: TGTGCCAGCAGCCAGCGACCCGGGACTAGCGGGGTGAGCACAGATACGCAGTATTTT.

This chain links TRBV18 with TRBJ1-2; 10 bases align to TRBD1. V trimming: 8 bases; J trimming: 13 bases; junction bases outside the gene matches: 16. This CDR3 region has 14 residues. Germline V gene lookup returns CDR1 KGHSH and CDR2 LQKENI. CDR3 protein: CASPPGTGAAPGTF. The CDR3 DNA reads as TGTGCCAGCCCCCCTGGGACAGGGGCCGCTCCGGGCACCTTC.

To note about this clonotype: One junction end disagrees with the germline gene, perhaps due to a read error. The CDR3 DNA is TGCAGTGCAGGGACTAGCCTGTCCCCCTATAATGAGCAGTTCTTC. Translation: CSAGTSLSPYNEQFF. The J gene is TRBJ2-1, the V gene TRBV20-1; 9 bases map to TRBD2. The CDR3 length is 15 residues. Germline CDR1 and CDR2: DFQATT and SNEGSKA (reference sequence).

This chain connects TRBV29-1 to TRBJ1-1; D is ambiguous. Germline assignment: CDR1 SQVTM and CDR2 ANQGSEA. Trimming left V 0 bases short and J 2 bases short, with 10 bases between. The CDR3 extends over 14 amino acids. CDR3: CSVEDVTDNTEAFF. The CDR3 nucleotides read TGCAGCGTTGAAGATGTAACAGATAACACTGAAGCTTTCTTT.

The chain combines TRBV4-3 with TRBJ1-3; D remains ambiguous. In germline, CDR1 is LGHNA, CDR2 YSLEER. The CDR3 covers 13 residues. V lost 4 bases to trimming and J lost 8 bases, with 12 bases between them. Written as DNA, the CDR3 is TGCGCCAGCAGCCCTGGGCGGATAGACACCATATATTTT. Its translation: CASSPGRIDTIYF.

At least ten counts were recorded for this clonotype. The junction departs from the called germline gene at one end, perhaps through a read error. The V call is TRBV6-5, the J call TRBJ1-4, with D maybe TRBD1 (5 bases). Germline loops: CDR1 MNHEY, CDR2 SVGAGI. There are 13 residues in the CDR3. The CDR3 DNA follows: TGTGCCAGCAGTCGGGACGGTAATGACAAACTGTTTTTT. Protein sequence: CASSRDGNDKLFF.

The chain has TRBV13 and TRBJ2-4; 7 positions match TRBD2. Germline CDR1 PRHDT, CDR2 FYEKMQ (reference sequence). CDR3 size: 17 residues. Trimming took 4 bases from V and 5 from J; bases not matched to a gene: 14. The CDR3 loop reads CASSSGGSPNGENIQYF. As DNA, the CDR3 is TGTGCCAGCAGCTCGGGAGGCAGCCCGAACGGAGAAAACATTCAGTACTTC.

This clonotype was counted between two and nine times. The chain couples TRBV6-1 to TRBJ1-5; unclear D gene. The CDR3 consists of 13 residues. Germline CDR1 MNHNS, CDR2 SASEGT. The V end lost 2 bases, the J end lost 4 bases, and 6 bases lay between the germline ends. The CDR3 DNA is TGTGCCAGCAGTGAATACACAAATCAGCCCCAGCATTTT. This gives the protein CASSEYTNQPQHF.

This clonotype is categorized as large. At one end the junction does not follow the germline gene, possibly because of a read error. The chain couples TRBV27 to TRBJ2-1; D ambiguous. CDR1 and CDR2 (germline): MNHEY, SMNVEV (reference sequence). The CDR3 consists of 13 residues. CDR3 residues: CASSLWGYNEQFF. DNA of the CDR3: TGCGCCAGCAGCTTGTGGGGTTACAATGAGCAGTTCTTC.

A few counts support this clonotype. The chain joins TRBV7-3 to TRBJ1-4, with 9 bases fitting TRBD1. J lost 3 bases, V lost 5 bases, and 4 bases had no gene match. The germline V gene has CDR1 SGHTA and CDR2 FQGTGA. This CDR3 is built from 15 residues. The CDR3 loop is CASSRTGAPNEKLFF. The DNA for the CDR3 is TGTGCCAGCAGCCGGACAGGGGCGCCTAATGAAAAACTGTTTTTT.

This chain links TRBV4-3 with TRBJ1-5; D gene ambiguous. The CDR3 extends over 14 amino acids. The germline V and J ends were trimmed by 1 base and 3 bases, with 7 bases remaining between them. Germline CDR1 reads LGHNA; CDR2 reads YSLEER. The CDR3 DNA reads as TGCGCCAGCAGCCAAGGGAAATTCAATCAGCCCCAGCATTTT. It encodes CASSQGKFNQPQHF.

As to this clonotype: At one of its ends the junction is not consistent with the germline gene, which may arise from a read error. This rearrangement joins TRBV7-7 to TRBJ2-5; 9 positions match TRBD1. This CDR3 is 16 amino acids long. Germline V CDR1 and CDR2: SSHAT, FNYEAQ (reference sequence). The DNA for the CDR3 is TGTGCCAGCAGCCTGCTTGGACAGGGGATAAGAGAGACCCGGTACTTC. This gives the protein CASSLLGQGIRETRYF.

This clonotype was detected only a few times. This rearrangement joins TRBV12-3 or TRBV12-4 to TRBJ1-4; no reliable D call. This CDR3 is 14 amino acids long. V gave up 1 base and J gave up 4 bases, with 7 bases separating them. The CDR3 reads CASSLGGLNEKLFF. In nucleotides, the CDR3 is TGTGCCAGCAGTTTAGGAGGCCTTAATGAAAAACTGTTTTTT.

This clonotype was recorded only once. The chain carries TRBV18 and TRBJ2-2; D call uncertain. CDR1 KGHSH and CDR2 LQKENI come from the germline V gene. Trimming shortened V by 1 base and J by 3 bases, and 9 bases separated the two germline ends. CDR3 length: 15 amino acids. The CDR3 here is CASSPLRADTGELFF. The CDR3 DNA follows: TGTGCCAGCTCACCACTACGGGCAGACACCGGGGAGCTGTTTTTT.

This clonotype was seen a handful of times. The V call is TRBV12-3 or TRBV12-4, the J call TRBJ1-4; D ambiguous. This CDR3 comprises 13 residues. Trimming left V 3 bases short and J 8 bases short, with 10 bases between. Written as DNA, the CDR3 is TGTGCCAGCAGTTTCATGGGTAGCGAAAAACTGTTTTTT. This codes for CASSFMGSEKLFF.